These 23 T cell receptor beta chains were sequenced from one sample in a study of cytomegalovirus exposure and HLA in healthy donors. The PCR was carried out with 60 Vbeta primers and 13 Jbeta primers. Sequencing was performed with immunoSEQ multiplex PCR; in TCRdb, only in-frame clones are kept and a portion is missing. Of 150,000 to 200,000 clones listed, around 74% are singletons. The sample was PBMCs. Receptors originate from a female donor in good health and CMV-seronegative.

CDR3 in amino acids: CSVDSGNEKLFF. CDR3 in DNA: TGCAGCGTTGATTCGGGTAATGAAAAACTGTTTTTT. V and J are TRBV29-1 and TRBJ1-4; D is unresolved. Germline assignment: CDR1 SQVTM and CDR2 ANQGSEA. V gave up 3 bases and J gave up 4 bases, with 6 bases separating them. The CDR3 is made up of 12 amino acids.

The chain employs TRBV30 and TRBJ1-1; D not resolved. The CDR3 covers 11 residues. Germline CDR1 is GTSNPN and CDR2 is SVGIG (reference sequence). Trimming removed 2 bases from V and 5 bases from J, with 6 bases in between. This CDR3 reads CAWSTRTEAFF. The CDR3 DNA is TGTGCCTGGAGTACGCGTACTGAAGCTTTCTTT.

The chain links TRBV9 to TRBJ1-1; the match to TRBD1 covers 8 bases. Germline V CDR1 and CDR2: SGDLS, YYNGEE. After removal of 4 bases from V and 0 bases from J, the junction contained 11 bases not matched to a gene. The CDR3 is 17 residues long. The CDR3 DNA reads TGTGCCAGCAGCCCAGGGGACAGGCTAACCATGAACACTGAAGCTTTCTTT. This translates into CASSPGDRLTMNTEAFF.

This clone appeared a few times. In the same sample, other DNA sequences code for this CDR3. CDR3 sequence (DNA): TGCAGCGTCGAGCAGGGTGGCTATGGCTACACCTTC. Translated, it gives CSVEQGGYGYTF. The chain carries TRBV29-1 and TRBJ1-2; a weak D match, TRBD1 (5 bases). CDR1 is SQVTM and CDR2 is ANQGSEA in the germline V gene. Trimming left V 6 bases short and J 4 bases short, with 12 bases between. This CDR3 is 12 amino acids long.

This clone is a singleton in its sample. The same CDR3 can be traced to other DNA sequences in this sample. CDR3 bases: TGTGCCTGGAGTGGACAGGGAAATTCACCCCTCCACTTT. Translating it yields CAWSGQGNSPLHF. The chain has TRBV30 and TRBJ1-6, with 7 bases aligning to TRBD1. The CDR3 consists of 13 residues. The junction had 1 base not matched to a gene; V was cut back by 1 base and J by 7 bases. CDR1 and CDR2 (germline): GTSNPN, SVGIG (reference sequence).

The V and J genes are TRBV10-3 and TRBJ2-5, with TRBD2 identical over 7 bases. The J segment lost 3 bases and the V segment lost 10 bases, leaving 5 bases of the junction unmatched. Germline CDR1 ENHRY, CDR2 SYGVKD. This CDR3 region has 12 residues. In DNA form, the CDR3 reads TGTGCCACCTCTGGACTAGAAGAGACCCAGTACTTC. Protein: CATSGLEETQYF.

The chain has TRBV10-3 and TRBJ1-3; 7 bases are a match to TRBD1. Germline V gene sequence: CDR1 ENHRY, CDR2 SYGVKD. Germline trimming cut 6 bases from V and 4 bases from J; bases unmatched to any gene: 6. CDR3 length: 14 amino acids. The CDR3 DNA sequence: TGTGCCATCAGGGAGACAGGGTCCGGAAACACCATATATTTT. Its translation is CAIRETGSGNTIYF.

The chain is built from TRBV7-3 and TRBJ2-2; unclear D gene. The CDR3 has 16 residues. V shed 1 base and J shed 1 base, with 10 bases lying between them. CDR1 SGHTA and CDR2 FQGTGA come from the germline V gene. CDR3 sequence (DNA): TGTGCCAGCAGCTTAAATATGGCACAGAACACCGGGGAGCTGTTTTTT. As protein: CASSLNMAQNTGELFF.

DNA of the CDR3: TGTGCCAGTAGTACCCGGAGGCCCACTGAAGCTTTCTTT. It translates to CASSTRRPTEAFF. The V gene is TRBV19, the J gene TRBJ1-1; D is ambiguous. Trimming left V 4 bases short and J 4 bases short, with 10 bases between. Germline lookup yields CDR1 LNHDA and CDR2 SQIVND (reference sequence). This CDR3 has 13 amino acids. The full variable domain, in which reference TRBV19 and TRBJ1-1 provide the parts outside the CDR3, is DGGITQSPKYLFRKEGQNVTLSCEQNLNHDAMYWYRQDPGQGLRLIYYSQIVNDFQKGDIAEGYSVSREKKESFPLTVTSAQKNPTAFYLCASSTRRPTEAFFGQGTRLTVV.

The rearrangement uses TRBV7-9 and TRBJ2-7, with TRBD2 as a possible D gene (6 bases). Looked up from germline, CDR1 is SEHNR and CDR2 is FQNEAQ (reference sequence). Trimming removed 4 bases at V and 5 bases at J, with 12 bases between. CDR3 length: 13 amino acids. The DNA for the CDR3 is TGTGCCAGCAGCTCCTGGACTATCAACGAGCAGTACTTC. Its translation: CASSSWTINEQYF. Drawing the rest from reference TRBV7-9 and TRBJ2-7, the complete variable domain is DTGVSQNPRHKITKRGQNVTFRCDPISEHNRLYWYRQTLGQGPEFLTYFQNEAQLEKSRLLSDRFSAERPKGSFSTLEIQRTEQGDSAMYLCASSSWTINEQYFGPGTRLTVT.

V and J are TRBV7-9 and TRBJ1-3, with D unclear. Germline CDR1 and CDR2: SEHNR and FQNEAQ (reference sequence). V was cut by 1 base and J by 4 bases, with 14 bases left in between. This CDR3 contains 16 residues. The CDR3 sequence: CASSLEQARRGNTIYF. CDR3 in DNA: TGTGCCAGCAGCTTAGAGCAGGCCCGACGAGGAAACACCATATATTTT. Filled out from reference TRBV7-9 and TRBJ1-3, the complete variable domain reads DTGVSQNPRHKITKRGQNVTFRCDPISEHNRLYWYRQTLGQGPEFLTYFQNEAQLEKSRLLSDRFSAERPKGSFSTLEIQRTEQGDSAMYLCASSLEQARRGNTIYFGEGSWLTVV.

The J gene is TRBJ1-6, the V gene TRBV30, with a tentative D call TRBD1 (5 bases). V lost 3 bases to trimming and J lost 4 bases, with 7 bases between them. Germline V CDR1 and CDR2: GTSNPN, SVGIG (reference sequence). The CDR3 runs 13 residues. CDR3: CAWRDNYNSPLHF. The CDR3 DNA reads TGTGCCTGGAGGGACAATTATAATTCACCCCTCCACTTT.

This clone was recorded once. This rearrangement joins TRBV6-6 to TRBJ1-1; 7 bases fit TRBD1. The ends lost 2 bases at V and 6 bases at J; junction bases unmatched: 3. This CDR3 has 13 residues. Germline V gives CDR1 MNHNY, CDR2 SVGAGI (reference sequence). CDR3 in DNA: TGTGCCAGCAGTTACCACAGGGGACCTGAAGCTTTCTTT. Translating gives CASSYHRGPEAFF.

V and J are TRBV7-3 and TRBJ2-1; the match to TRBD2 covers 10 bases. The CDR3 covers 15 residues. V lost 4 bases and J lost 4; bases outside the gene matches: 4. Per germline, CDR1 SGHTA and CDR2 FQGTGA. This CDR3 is CASSSQRGGYNEQFF. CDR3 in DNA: TGTGCCAGCAGCTCGCAGCGGGGGGGATACAATGAGCAGTTCTTC.

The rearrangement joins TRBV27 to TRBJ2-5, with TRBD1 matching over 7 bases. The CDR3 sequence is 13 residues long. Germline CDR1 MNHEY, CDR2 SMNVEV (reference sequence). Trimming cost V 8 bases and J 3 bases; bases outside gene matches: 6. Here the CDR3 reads CASAHTGEETQYF. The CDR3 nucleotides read TGTGCCAGCGCCCACACAGGGGAAGAGACCCAGTACTTC.

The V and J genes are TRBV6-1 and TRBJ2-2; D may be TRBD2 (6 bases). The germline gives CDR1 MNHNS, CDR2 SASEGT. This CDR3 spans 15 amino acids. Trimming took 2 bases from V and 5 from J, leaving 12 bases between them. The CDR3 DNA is TGTGCCAGCAGTGAACACTGGGGGAGGACCGGGGAGCTGTTTTTT. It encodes CASSEHWGRTGELFF.

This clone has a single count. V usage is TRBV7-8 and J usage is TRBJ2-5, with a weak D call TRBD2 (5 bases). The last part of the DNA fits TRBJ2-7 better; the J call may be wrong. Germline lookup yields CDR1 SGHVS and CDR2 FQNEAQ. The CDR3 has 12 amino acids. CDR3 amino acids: CASSLGVGEQYF. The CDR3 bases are TGTGCCAGCAGCTTGGGAGTCGGCGAGCAGTACTTC.

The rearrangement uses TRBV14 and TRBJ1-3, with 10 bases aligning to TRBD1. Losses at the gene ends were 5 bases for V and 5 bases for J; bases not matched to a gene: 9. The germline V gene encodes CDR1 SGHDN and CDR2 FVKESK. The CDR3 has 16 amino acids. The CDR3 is CASSSPGTGARNTIYF. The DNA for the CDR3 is TGTGCCAGCAGCTCCCCCGGGACAGGGGCCCGAAACACCATATATTTT.

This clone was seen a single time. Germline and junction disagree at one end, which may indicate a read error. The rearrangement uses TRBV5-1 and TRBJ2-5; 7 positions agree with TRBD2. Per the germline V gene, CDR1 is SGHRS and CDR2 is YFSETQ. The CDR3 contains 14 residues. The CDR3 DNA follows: TGCGCCAGCCGAGGGGCTAGCGGTCTAGAGGCCCAGTACTTC. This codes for CASRGASGLEAQYF.

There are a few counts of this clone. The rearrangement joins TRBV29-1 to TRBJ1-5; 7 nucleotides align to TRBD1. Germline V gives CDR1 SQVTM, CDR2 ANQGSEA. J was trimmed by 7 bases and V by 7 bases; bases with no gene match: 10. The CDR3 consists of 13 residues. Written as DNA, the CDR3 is TGCAGCGCTTCGACAGGGCAGGGACAGCCCCAGCATTTT. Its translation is CSASTGQGQPQHF.

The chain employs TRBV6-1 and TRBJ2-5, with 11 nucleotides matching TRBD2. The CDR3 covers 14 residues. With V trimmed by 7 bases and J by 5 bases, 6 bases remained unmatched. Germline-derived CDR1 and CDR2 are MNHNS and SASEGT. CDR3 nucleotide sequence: TGTGCCAGCATGCTAGCGGGAGGTGGTGAGACCCAGTACTTC. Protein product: CASMLAGGGETQYF.

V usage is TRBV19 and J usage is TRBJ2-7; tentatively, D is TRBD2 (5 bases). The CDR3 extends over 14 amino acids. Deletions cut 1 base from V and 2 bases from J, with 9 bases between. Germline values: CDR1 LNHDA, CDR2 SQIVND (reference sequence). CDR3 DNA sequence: TGTGCCAGTAGTATAGCTAAGGGAGCCTACGAGCAGTACTTC. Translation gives CASSIAKGAYEQYF.

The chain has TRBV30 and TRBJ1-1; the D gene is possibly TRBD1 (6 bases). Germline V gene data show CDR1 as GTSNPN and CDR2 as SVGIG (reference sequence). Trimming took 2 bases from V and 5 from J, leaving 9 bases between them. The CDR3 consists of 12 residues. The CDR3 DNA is TGTGCCTGGAGTCCAGGGACAACTGAAGCTTTCTTT. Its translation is CAWSPGTTEAFF.